This is a list of T cell receptor beta chains from one sample in a study of regulatory T cells in long-lasting Graves disease. Using its own MiXCR run on the multiplex PCR reads, TCRdb lists one record per CDR3 protein. Here the sample spans under 450,000 distinct CDR3 sequences, roughly 12% being singletons. The same data also contributed to another study, on T cells in Graves' hyperthyroidism and ophthalmopathy.

The sequenced sample was peripheral blood mononuclear cells (PBMCs), obtained at new diagnosis, from a patient treated with antithyroid drugs. Source of these receptors: a woman between 18 and 30 years old with Graves disease. CDR3s leave out the opening cysteine and the closing phenylalanine or tryptophan. Size is stated for part of the rows, as once, few or many counts, or as a class when the clone is expanded.

>TRBJ2-5|many|TRBV12-3/TRBV12-4
ASRDIAEAEETQY
>TRBJ2-2|-|TRBV5-4
ASSTDQSGELF
>TRBJ1-1|many|TRBV7-2
ASSQRRVSPGAF
>TRBJ2-5|many|TRBV20-1
SAPQLWGQGQETQY
>TRBJ2-1|many|TRBV20-1
SAIVRTGNSGEQF
>TRBJ2-1|-|TRBV20-1
SARLGGVFDNEQF
>TRBJ2-1|few|TRBV29-1
SVRTSGSNEQF
>TRBJ2-7|-|TRBV5-1
ASSLGAEGADSSYEQY
>TRBJ2-1|few|TRBV10-3
AISENPSSYNEQF
>TRBJ1-5|-|TRBV27
ASSPQVGNQPQH
>TRBJ2-1|many|TRBV12-3/TRBV12-4
ASSFPRAGGTPSSYNEQF
>TRBJ2-3|-|TRBV7-2
ASSPTGGATDTQY
>TRBJ2-7|-|TRBV19
ASSMTREYEQY
>TRBJ2-5|many|TRBV12-3/TRBV12-4
ASSLTPPLGAEETQY
>TRBJ2-1|-|TRBV27
ASSSRPSLAGARNEQF
>TRBJ2-5|many|TRBV12-3/TRBV12-4
ASSLGQGQETQY
>TRBJ2-7|-|TRBV28
ASSGRDSSYEQY
>TRBJ1-1|many|TRBV12-3/TRBV12-4
ASLLRGRGRAF
>TRBJ1-5|few|TRBV20-1
SAIPGDSNQPQH
>TRBJ1-6|many|TRBV7-3
ASSSGQGGASLH
>TRBJ1-2|-|TRBV7-3
ASSPAGTGYYGYT
>TRBJ1-1|few|TRBV7-9
ASSSRAWGVTEAF
>-|-|TRBV5-1
ASSLAGGLETQY
>TRBJ2-7|many|TRBV18
ASSPPVAGGPNEQY
>TRBJ1-1|few|TRBV7-9
ASSRDLMDPEAS
>TRBJ1-2|-|TRBV12-3/TRBV12-4
ASSLASYGYT
>TRBJ2-2|few|TRBV4-1
ASSQDQKAGQGKTGELF
>TRBJ2-2|many|TRBV12-3/TRBV12-4
ASRPPVRADLNTGELF
>TRBJ2-7|few|TRBV7-9
ASSSALTSGRYEQY